The 18 T cell receptor beta chains below come from one sample, sequenced in a study of blood T cell repertoires in COVID-19. Measured with immunoSEQ multiplex PCR; TCRdb has only the in-frame clones, and not every one. The sample comprises roughly 170,000 clones, approximately 85% of which are singletons, and about 1.2% rests with the top ten. The sample was peripheral blood. The receptor source for this set is a man in his 60s who had recovered from COVID-19.

This chain links TRBV4-1 with TRBJ1-6; 7 bases fit TRBD1. Germline CDR1 MGHRA, CDR2 YSYEKL. After removal of 2 bases from V and 7 bases from J, the junction contained 8 bases not matched to a gene. CDR3 length: 16 residues. CDR3 amino acids: CASSQPWDSLNSPLHF. In nucleotides, the CDR3 is TGCGCCAGCAGCCAACCCTGGGACAGTTTGAATTCACCCCTCCACTTT.

The chain uses TRBV18 and TRBJ1-1; 8 bases map to TRBD1. V was clipped by 5 bases and J by 3 bases; unmatched bases: 5. The germline V gene encodes CDR1 KGHSH and CDR2 LQKENI. The CDR3 sequence is 14 residues long. CDR3 DNA sequence: TGTGCCAGCTCAGGGTACAGGGGGGACACTGAAGCTTTCTTT. Translation gives CASSGYRGDTEAFF.

This rearrangement joins TRBV18 to TRBJ1-1, with 9 positions matching TRBD1. Germline CDR1 and CDR2: KGHSH and LQKENI. After removal of 3 bases from V and 1 base from J, the junction contained 3 bases not matched to a gene. The CDR3 spans 15 residues. The CDR3 here is CASSPPGQGNTEAFF. CDR3 sequence (DNA): TGTGCCAGCTCACCTCCGGGACAGGGGAACACTGAAGCTTTCTTT.

The J gene is TRBJ2-7, the V gene TRBV18; 7 bases line up with TRBD2. The trim removed 0 bases at V and 3 bases at J, leaving 5 bases unmatched. This CDR3 comprises 15 residues. Germline CDR1 reads KGHSH; CDR2 reads LQKENI. The CDR3 sequence: CASSPPGGDYYEQYF. DNA of the CDR3: TGTGCCAGCTCACCACCGGGGGGGGACTACTACGAGCAGTACTTC. The whole variable domain, filled in from reference TRBV18 and TRBJ2-7, reads NAGVMQNPRHLVRRRGQEARLRCSPMKGHSHVYWYRQLPEEGLKFMVYLQKENIIDESGMPKERFSAEFPKEGPSILRIQQVVRGDSAAYFCASSPPGGDYYEQYFGPGTRLTVT.

V usage is TRBV5-1 and J usage is TRBJ2-1, with 9 bases that match TRBD1. Germline trimming cut 2 bases from V and 1 base from J; bases unmatched to any gene: 10. The CDR3 consists of 18 residues. Germline values: CDR1 SGHRS, CDR2 YFSETQ. DNA for the CDR3: TGCGCCAGCAGCTTCCCAGCGCAACAGGGGGCTTCCTACAATGAGCAGTTCTTC. Amino acid sequence: CASSFPAQQGASYNEQFF.

The V call is TRBV13, the J call TRBJ1-2; 9 nucleotides match TRBD1. The CDR3 spans 15 residues. Germline CDR1 is PRHDT and CDR2 is FYEKMQ (reference sequence). V lost 11 bases, J lost 3 bases, and 13 bases stayed unmatched. CDR3 protein: CAVGTGQGLDYGYTF. The CDR3 region has the DNA TGTGCCGTGGGGACAGGGCAGGGGCTTGACTATGGCTACACCTTC.

The rearrangement joins TRBV18 to TRBJ2-7; no clear D. This CDR3 has 14 residues. Germline lookup yields CDR1 KGHSH and CDR2 LQKENI. V dropped 2 bases and J dropped 6 bases, with 14 bases sitting between them. This CDR3 is CASSPLASSGEQYF. Here the CDR3 DNA reads TGTGCCAGCTCACCATTGGCTTCCTCGGGCGAGCAGTACTTC. The full variable domain, its missing parts supplied by reference TRBV18 and TRBJ2-7, is NAGVMQNPRHLVRRRGQEARLRCSPMKGHSHVYWYRQLPEEGLKFMVYLQKENIIDESGMPKERFSAEFPKEGPSILRIQQVVRGDSAAYFCASSPLASSGEQYFGPGTRLTVT.

This chain joins TRBV11-1 and TRBJ2-1, with 8 bases fitting TRBD1. Trimming took 3 bases from V and 0 from J; bases not matched to a gene: 1. Germline V gene sequence: CDR1 SGHAT, CDR2 FQDESV (reference sequence). The CDR3 sequence is 15 residues long. The chain's CDR3 is CASSFTGGSYNEQFF. CDR3 nucleotides: TGTGCCAGCAGCTTTACAGGGGGCTCCTACAATGAGCAGTTCTTC. The complete variable domain, with remaining parts taken from reference TRBV11-1 and TRBJ2-1, reads EAEVAQSPRYKITEKSQAVAFWCDPISGHATLYWYRQILGQGPELLVQFQDESVVDDSQLPKDRFSAERLKGVDSTLKIQPAELGDSAMYLCASSFTGGSYNEQFFGPGTRLTVL.

In this sample, this clone turned up a few times. This sequence joins TRBV4-1 and TRBJ1-1; tentative D call: TRBD1 (5 bases). This CDR3 has 17 amino acids. Germline V gene sequence: CDR1 MGHRA, CDR2 YSYEKL. Trimming removed 1 base from V and 0 bases from J, with 15 bases in between. CDR3 bases: TGCGCCAGCAGCCAAGCCCCGGTGGGGCACGTGAACACTGAAGCTTTCTTT. Its protein is CASSQAPVGHVNTEAFF.

In DNA form, the CDR3 reads TGTGCCAGCAGCTTAGGGCGAGCGGGGGGCGGGTATGAGCAGTTCTTC. It is translated as CASSLGRAGGGYEQFF. The chain is built from TRBV7-2 and TRBJ2-1, with TRBD2 identical over 9 bases. The CDR3 consists of 16 residues. CDR1 SGHTA and CDR2 FQGNSA come from the germline V gene. V lost 1 base and J lost 8; bases outside the gene matches: 9.

This chain uses TRBV9 with TRBJ2-2; weak D call: TRBD1 (5 bases). The V gene's germline CDR1 is SGDLS and CDR2 YYNGEE. This CDR3 is built from 15 residues. The V and J ends lost 0 bases and 4 bases respectively, with 10 bases between them. CDR3 region: CASSVVGQTTGELFF. The CDR3 nucleotides are TGTGCCAGCAGCGTAGTGGGGCAGACCACCGGGGAGCTGTTTTTT.

The chain couples TRBV18 to TRBJ1-4, with TRBD1 matching over 7 bases. Trimming removed 9 bases from V and 8 bases from J; junction bases left unmatched: 18. This CDR3 is 16 amino acids long. Looked up from germline, CDR1 is KGHSH and CDR2 is LQKENI. CDR3 sequence reads: CARKHSETGRGEKLFF. CDR3 DNA: TGTGCCAGAAAACATTCAGAGACAGGGCGAGGGGAAAAACTGTTTTTT.

The rearrangement uses TRBV30 and TRBJ1-5; D possibly corresponds to TRBD1 (6 bases). The germline gives CDR1 GTSNPN, CDR2 SVGIG (reference sequence). V lost 1 base and J lost 5, with 9 bases in between. This CDR3 has 13 residues. The CDR3 DNA is TGTGCCTGGAGTGAGACAGGCGATCAGCCCCAGCATTTT. Translation: CAWSETGDQPQHF.

The J gene is TRBJ2-7, the V gene TRBV7-2, with D possibly matching TRBD2 (6 bases). Trimming shortened V by 8 bases and J by 0 bases, and 14 bases separated the two germline ends. The CDR3 loop spans 14 amino acids. Germline values: CDR1 SGHTA, CDR2 FQGNSA. CDR3 nucleotides: TGTGCCAGCGGCGTTGCGGGGTCCTCCTACGAGCAGTACTTC. It encodes CASGVAGSSYEQYF.

For the CDR3, the DNA is TGTGCCAGCTCGCCCCCTCACGGGGGTGAGCAGTTCTTC. This encodes CASSPPHGGEQFF. The chain combines TRBV18 with TRBJ2-1; D might be TRBD2 (6 bases). From germline, CDR1 is KGHSH and CDR2 LQKENI. CDR3 size: 13 residues. Trimming shortened V by 6 bases and J by 9 bases, and 15 bases separated the two germline ends.

This clone was found a few times. CDR3 loop: CASSPPGQGTEKLFF. CDR3 DNA: TGTGCCAGCAGCCCTCCGGGACAGGGGACCGAAAAACTGTTTTTT. V gene TRBV5-5 combines with J gene TRBJ1-4; 10 bases fit TRBD1. V was clipped by 4 bases and J by 8 bases; unmatched bases: 8. The CDR3 consists of 15 residues. Germline CDR1 reads SGHKS; CDR2 reads YYEKEE (reference sequence).

Only a few counts were recorded for this clone. The CDR3 reads CSASGGGGLDTQYF. Written as DNA, the CDR3 is TGCAGTGCTAGTGGAGGGGGGGGGCTGGATACGCAGTATTTT. The rearrangement joins TRBV20-1 to TRBJ2-3; TRBD2 is a possible D gene (7 bases). Germline loops: CDR1 DFQATT, CDR2 SNEGSKA (reference sequence). CDR3 length equals 14 residues. Trimming shortened V by 3 bases and J by 6 bases, and 16 bases separated the two germline ends.

The chain joins TRBV7-3 to TRBJ2-6, with 7 positions matching TRBD1. This CDR3 has 18 amino acids. V lost 5 bases and J lost 4; bases outside the gene matches: 14. Germline V gene lookup returns CDR1 SGHTA and CDR2 FQGTGA. CDR3 in DNA: TGTGCCAGCAGCCACCGGACAGGCCTCAGCTTGGGGGCCAACGTCCTGACTTTC. Protein: CASSHRTGLSLGANVLTF.